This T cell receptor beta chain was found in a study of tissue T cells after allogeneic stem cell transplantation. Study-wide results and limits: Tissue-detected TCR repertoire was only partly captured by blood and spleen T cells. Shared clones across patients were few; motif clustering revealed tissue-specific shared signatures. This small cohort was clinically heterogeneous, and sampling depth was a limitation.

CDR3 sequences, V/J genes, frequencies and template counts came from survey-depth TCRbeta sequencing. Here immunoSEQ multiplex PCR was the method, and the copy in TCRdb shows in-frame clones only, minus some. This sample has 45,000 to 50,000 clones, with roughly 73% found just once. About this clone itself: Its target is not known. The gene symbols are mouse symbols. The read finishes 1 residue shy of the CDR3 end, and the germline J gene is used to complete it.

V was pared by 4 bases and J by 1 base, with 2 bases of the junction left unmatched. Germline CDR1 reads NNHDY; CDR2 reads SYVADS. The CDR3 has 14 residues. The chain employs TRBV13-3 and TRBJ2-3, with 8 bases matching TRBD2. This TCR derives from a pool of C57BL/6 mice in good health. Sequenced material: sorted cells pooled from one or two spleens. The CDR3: CASSLGGGAETLYF. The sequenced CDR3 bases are TGTGCCAGCAGTCTGGGGGGAGGTGCAGAAACGCTGTAT.